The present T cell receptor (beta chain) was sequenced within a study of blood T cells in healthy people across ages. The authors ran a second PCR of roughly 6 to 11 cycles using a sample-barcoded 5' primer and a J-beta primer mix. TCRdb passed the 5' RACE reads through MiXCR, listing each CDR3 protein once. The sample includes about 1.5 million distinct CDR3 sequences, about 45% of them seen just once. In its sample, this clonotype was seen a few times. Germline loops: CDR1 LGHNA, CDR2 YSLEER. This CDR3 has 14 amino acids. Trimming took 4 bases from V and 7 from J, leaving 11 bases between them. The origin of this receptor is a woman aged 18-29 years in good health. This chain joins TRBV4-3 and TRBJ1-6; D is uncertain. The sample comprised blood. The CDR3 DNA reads TGCGCCAGCAGCCTCCGGCTAGGCAATTCACCCCTCCACTTT. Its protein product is CASSLRLGNSPLHF.